Reported below is one T cell receptor beta chain. This entry belongs to a study of blood T cell repertoires in COVID-19. In the study overall: Samples representing acute and convalescent COVID-19 were sourced from the United States, Italy and Spain. PBMCs, B-cell-depleted T cells, or T cells provided the cDNA or gDNA that made up the material.

Germline trimming cut 6 bases from V and 4 bases from J; bases unmatched to any gene: 11. This CDR3 comprises 16 residues. Germline CDR1 LNHDA, CDR2 SQIVND (reference sequence). Here immunoSEQ multiplex PCR was the method, and the copy in TCRdb shows in-frame clones only, minus some. The table includes approximately 300,000 clones, approximately 90% detected once. Donors were grouped by their self-reported clinical history. The recovered donors of Cohort 3 showed two negative PCRs, clearance, or symptom resolution. The clonotype was recovered from a woman in her thirties who had recovered from COVID-19. Sequenced input: PBMCs or T cells enriched from blood (not recorded which). V usage is TRBV19 and J usage is TRBJ1-3, with 8 bases that match TRBD1. CDR3 DNA sequence: TGTGCCAGTAGCCGGGTCCAGGGGGCAGGAGGAAACACCATATATTTT. Translating it yields CASSRVQGAGGNTIYF.